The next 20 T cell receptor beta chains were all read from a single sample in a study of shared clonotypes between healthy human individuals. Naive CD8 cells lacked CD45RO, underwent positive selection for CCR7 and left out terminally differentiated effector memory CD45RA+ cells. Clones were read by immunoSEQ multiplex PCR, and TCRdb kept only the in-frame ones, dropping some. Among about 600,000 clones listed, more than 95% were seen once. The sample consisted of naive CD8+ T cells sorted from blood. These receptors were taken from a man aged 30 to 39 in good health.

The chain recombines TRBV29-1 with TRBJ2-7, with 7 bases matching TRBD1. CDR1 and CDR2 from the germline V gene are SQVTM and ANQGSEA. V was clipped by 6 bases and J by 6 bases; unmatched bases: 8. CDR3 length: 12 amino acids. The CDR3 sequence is CSVRGQFPEQYF. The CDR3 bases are TGCAGCGTACGGGGACAGTTTCCCGAGCAGTACTTC.

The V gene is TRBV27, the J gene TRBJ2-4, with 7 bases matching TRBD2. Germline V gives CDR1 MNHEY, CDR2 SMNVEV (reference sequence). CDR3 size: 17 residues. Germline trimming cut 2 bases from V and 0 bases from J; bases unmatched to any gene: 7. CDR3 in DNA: TGTGCCAGCAGTTTAGCGGGAGTAAACGTAGCCAAAAACATTCAGTACTTC. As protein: CASSLAGVNVAKNIQYF.

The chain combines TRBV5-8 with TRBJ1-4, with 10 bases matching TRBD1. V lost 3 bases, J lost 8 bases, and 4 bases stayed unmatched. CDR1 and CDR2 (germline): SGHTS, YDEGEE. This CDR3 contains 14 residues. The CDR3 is CASSWGTGAEKLFF. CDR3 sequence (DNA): TGTGCCAGCAGCTGGGGGACAGGGGCCGAAAAACTGTTTTTT.

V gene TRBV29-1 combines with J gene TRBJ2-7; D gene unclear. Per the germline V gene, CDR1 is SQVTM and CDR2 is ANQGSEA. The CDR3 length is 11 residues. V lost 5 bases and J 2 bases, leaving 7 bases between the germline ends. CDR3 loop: CSVKDAYEQYF. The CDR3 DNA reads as TGCAGCGTTAAGGACGCCTACGAGCAGTACTTC.

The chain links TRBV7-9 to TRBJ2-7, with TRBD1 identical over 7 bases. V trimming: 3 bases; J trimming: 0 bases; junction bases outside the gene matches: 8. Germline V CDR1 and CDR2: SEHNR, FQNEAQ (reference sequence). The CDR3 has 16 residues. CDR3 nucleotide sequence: TGTGCCAGCAGCTTCCCCAAGGACAGGAGCTCCTACGAGCAGTACTTC. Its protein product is CASSFPKDRSSYEQYF.

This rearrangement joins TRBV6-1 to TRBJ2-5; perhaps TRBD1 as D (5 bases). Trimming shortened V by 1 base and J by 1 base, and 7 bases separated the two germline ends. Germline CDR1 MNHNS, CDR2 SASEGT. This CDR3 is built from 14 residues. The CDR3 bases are TGTGCCAGCAGTGAAGGGACATTCCAAGAGACCCAGTACTTC. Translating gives CASSEGTFQETQYF.

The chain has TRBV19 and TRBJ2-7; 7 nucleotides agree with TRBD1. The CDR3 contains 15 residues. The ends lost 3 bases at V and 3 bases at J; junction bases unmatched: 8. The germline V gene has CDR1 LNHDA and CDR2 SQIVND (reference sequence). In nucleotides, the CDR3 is TGTGCCAGTAGTATTGCCGACAGGGTGCTCTACGAGCAGTACTTC. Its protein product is CASSIADRVLYEQYF.

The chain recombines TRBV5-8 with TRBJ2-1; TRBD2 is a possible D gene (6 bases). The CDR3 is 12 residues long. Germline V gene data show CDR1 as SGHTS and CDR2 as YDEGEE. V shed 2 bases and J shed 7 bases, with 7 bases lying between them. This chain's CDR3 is CASSFSGNEQFF. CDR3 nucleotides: TGTGCCAGCAGCTTTAGCGGTAATGAGCAGTTCTTC. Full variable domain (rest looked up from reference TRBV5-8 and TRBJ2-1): EAGVTQSPTHLIKTRGQQATLRCSPISGHTSVYWYQQALGLGLQFLLWYDEGEERNRGNFPPRFSGRQFPNYSSELNVNALELEDSALYLCASSFSGNEQFFGPGTRLTVL.

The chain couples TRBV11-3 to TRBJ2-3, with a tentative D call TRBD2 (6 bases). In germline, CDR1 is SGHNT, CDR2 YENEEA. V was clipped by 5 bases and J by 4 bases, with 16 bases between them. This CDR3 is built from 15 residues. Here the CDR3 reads CASSPVGGDADTQYF. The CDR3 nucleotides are TGTGCCAGCAGCCCGGTGGGGGGAGACGCAGATACGCAGTATTTT.

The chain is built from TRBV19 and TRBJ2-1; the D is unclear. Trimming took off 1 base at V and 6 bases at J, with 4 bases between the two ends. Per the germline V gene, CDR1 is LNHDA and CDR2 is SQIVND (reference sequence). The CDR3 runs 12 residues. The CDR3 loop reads CASSIGGNEQFF. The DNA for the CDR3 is TGTGCCAGTAGTATAGGAGGCAATGAGCAGTTCTTC.

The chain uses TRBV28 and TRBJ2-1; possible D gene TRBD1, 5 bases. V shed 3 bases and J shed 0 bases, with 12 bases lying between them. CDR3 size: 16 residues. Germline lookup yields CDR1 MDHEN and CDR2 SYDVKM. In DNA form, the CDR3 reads TGTGCCAGCAGTTTTAGGGGAAGAGTCTCCTACAATGAGCAGTTCTTC. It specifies CASSFRGRVSYNEQFF.

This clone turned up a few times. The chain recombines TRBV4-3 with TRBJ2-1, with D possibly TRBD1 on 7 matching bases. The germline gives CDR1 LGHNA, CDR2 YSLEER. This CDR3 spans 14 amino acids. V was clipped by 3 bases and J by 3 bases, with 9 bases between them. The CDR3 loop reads CASSHQGGYNEQFF. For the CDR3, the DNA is TGCGCCAGCAGCCATCAGGGGGGCTACAATGAGCAGTTCTTC.

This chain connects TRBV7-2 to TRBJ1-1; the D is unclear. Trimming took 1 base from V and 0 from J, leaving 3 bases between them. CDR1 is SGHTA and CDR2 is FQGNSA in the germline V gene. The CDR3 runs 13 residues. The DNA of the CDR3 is TGTGCCAGCAGCTTAGTATTGAACACTGAAGCTTTCTTT. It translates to CASSLVLNTEAFF.

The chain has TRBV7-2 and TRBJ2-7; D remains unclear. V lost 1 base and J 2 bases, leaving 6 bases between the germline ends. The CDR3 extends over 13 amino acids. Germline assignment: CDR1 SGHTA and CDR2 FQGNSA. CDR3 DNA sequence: TGTGCCAGCAGCTTAGACCCTGCCTACGAGCAGTACTTC. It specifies CASSLDPAYEQYF. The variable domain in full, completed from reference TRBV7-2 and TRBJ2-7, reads GAGVSQSPSNKVTEKGKDVELRCDPISGHTALYWYRQSLGQGLEFLIYFQGNSAPDKSGLPSDRFSAERTGGSVSTLTIQRTQQEDSAVYLCASSLDPAYEQYFGPGTRLTVT.

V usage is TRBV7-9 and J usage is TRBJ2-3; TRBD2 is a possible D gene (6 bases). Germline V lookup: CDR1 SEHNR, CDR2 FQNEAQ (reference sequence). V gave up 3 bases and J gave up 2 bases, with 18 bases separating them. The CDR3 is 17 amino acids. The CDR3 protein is CASSLAIGGTLTDTQYF. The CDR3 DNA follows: TGTGCCAGCAGCTTGGCCATTGGAGGGACCCTCACAGATACGCAGTATTTT.

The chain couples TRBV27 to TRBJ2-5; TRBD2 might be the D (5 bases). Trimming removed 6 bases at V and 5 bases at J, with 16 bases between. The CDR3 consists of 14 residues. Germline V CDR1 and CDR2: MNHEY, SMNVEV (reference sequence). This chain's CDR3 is CASRHETRTETQYF. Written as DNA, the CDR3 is TGTGCCAGCAGACATGAAACTAGAACGGAGACCCAGTACTTC.

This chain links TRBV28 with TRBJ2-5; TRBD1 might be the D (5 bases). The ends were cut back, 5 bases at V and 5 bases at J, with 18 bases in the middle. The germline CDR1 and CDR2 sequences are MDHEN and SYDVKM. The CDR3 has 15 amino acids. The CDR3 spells CASSPTWGGRETQYF. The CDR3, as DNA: TGTGCCAGCAGTCCCACATGGGGCGGTAGGGAGACCCAGTACTTC.

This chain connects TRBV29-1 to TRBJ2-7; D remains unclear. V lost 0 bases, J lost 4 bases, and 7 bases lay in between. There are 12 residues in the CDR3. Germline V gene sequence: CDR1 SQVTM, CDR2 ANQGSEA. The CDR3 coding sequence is TGCAGCGTTGAAGATGAAGGGTACGAGCAGTACTTC. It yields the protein CSVEDEGYEQYF.

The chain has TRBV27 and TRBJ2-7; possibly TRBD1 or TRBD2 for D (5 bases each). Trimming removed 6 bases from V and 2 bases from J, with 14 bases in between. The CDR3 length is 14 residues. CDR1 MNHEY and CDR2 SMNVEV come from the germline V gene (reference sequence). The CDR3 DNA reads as TGTGCCAGCAGCCTTAATGGGGGAACCTACGAGCAGTACTTC. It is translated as CASSLNGGTYEQYF.

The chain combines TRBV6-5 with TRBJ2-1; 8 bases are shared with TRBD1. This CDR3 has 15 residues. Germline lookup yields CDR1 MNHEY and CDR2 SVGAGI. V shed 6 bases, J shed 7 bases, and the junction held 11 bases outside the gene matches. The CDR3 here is CASRELLDRVNEQFF. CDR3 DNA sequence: TGTGCCAGCAGGGAGCTGTTGGACAGGGTTAATGAGCAGTTCTTC.